This T cell receptor (beta chain) came from a study of esophageal squamous cell carcinoma under preoperative chemotherapy. On the study more broadly: Samples included peripheral blood T cells as well as tumor-infiltrating lymphocytes. Whole-study results and caveats: Post-treatment tumor-infiltrating lymphocytes appeared partly derived from peripheral T cells migrating into the tumor. Paclitaxel-nedaplatin therapy caused immediate, substantial clonotype frequency changes. Tumor-infiltrating lymphocytes showed no significant post-chemotherapy TCR diversity increase, unlike peripheral T cells.

With respect to this clonotype: As yet, its antigen is unknown.

TCRdb re-derived calls from the PCR reads in MiXCR, one entry per CDR3 protein. The data hold about 30,000 distinct CDR3 sequences, with roughly 48% observed a single time. This sample's time point: before preoperative PTX-NDP chemotherapy. The CDR3 has 13 residues. Germline loops: CDR1 SGHAT, CDR2 FQNNGV. The clonotype comes from a human donor with esophageal squamous cell carcinoma. The donor label of this sample is uncertain. Collection of the sample occurred from a patient given preoperative chemotherapy. The chain combines TRBV11-2 with TRBJ2-3; TRBD1 might be the D (5 bases). The end of the DNA fits TRBJ2-7 better, so the J call may be wrong. CDR3 DNA: TGTGCCAGCGGGGCTCAGGCCACAGATACGCAGTACTTC. Translated: CASGAQATDTQYF.